The clone carrying this T cell receptor beta chain was detected only a few times. What it binds is not known. These data are taken from a study of T cells in Graves' hyperthyroidism and ophthalmopathy. The study left out patients who had uncontrolled infection, other autoimmune disease, pregnancy or lactation. Findings and limits, study-wide: Ophthalmopathy was separated from stable hyperthyroidism by a 13 V-J model. Researchers found most expanded thyroid clonotypes above 0.001 in blood as well. Model predictions of ophthalmopathy came a median approximately 6 months before onset.

RNA transcripts provided the source from which TCR beta CDR3 regions were amplified. With the HTBI primer set, the TCR CDR3 went through a first round of RT-PCR. TCRdb processed the multiplex PCR reads anew with MiXCR; each CDR3 protein has one entry. The top ten clones hold about 7% of a sample with around 600,000 distinct CDR3 sequences, 40% to 55% of them seen once. Germline V gives CDR1 DFQATT, CDR2 SNEGSKA (reference sequence). Trimming took off 3 bases at V and 8 bases at J, with 7 bases between the two ends. The CDR3 runs to 10 residues. Sequenced input: peripheral blood or thyroid tissue (not recorded which). The chain is built from TRBV20-1 and TRBJ1-1; unclear D gene. The clonotype was recovered from an adult man with Graves' disease, either hyperthyroidism or ophthalmopathy (not recorded which). The CDR3 region has the DNA TGCAGTGCTAGTCTTGAGGAAGCTTTCTTT. Translation: CSASLEEAFF.